This TCR beta chain was profiled in a study of beta chain features in type 1 diabetes. Looking at the study overall: There were some 98 million sorted cells examined across all samples. Regarding the study as a whole: In every one of the four CD4+ subsets, TCRB CDR3s were moderately but significantly shorter in Type 1 diabetes patients. Reduced insertions and increased deletions marked VDJ junctions in type 1 diabetes patients.

Investigators reverse transcribed all isolated RNA, so they sequenced expressed TCRB transcripts. TCRdb's table, derived via immunoSEQ multiplex PCR, lists solely in-frame clones and lacks some. The sample has 120,000 to 150,000 clones, more than 9% seen once. Over 95% purity was reached by all sorted populations. This clone came up a few times. The antigen is undetermined. This TCR came from a man younger than 30 in good health. Sequenced sample: naive CD4+ T cells from blood.

The CDR3 nucleotides are TGCGCCAGCAGCTTGTACAGCTCGAACACTGAAGCTTTCTTT. Amino acid sequence: CASSLYSSNTEAFF. The chain employs TRBV5-1 and TRBJ1-1; D call uncertain. Germline V lookup: CDR1 SGHRS, CDR2 YFSETQ. Trimming pared 1 base from V and 1 base from J, leaving 8 bases between. The CDR3 totals 14 residues. Using reference TRBV5-1 and TRBJ1-1 for the parts outside the CDR3, the full variable domain is KAGVTQTPRYLIKTRGQQVTLSCSPISGHRSVSWYQQTPGQGLQFLFEYFSETQRNKGNFPGRFSGRQFSNSRSEMNVSTLELGDSALYLCASSLYSSNTEAFFGQGTRLTVV.